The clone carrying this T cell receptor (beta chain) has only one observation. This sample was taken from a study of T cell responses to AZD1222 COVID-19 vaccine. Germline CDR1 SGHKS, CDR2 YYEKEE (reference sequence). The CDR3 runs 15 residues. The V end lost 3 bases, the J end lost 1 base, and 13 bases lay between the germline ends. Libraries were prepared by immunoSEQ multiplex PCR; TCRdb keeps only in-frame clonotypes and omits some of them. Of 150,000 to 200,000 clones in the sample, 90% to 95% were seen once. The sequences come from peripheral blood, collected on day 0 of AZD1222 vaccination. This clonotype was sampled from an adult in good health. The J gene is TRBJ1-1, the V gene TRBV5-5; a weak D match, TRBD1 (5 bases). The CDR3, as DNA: TGTGCCAGCAGCTGGGATCCTACAGGGAACACTGAAGCTTTCTTT. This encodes CASSWDPTGNTEAFF.